These 13 T cell receptor beta chains were all obtained from the same sample, sequenced in a study of PD-L1 blockade in urothelial cancer. Specified time point: peripheral blood 6 weeks after treatment start. Profiled with immunoSEQ multiplex PCR; TCRdb holds only in-frame clones, not every one. The table lists around 21,000 clones, under 85% of them singletons. The sequences come from PBMCs, collected around atezolizumab (anti-PD-L1) treatment. The receptors come from a man aged 45 to 65 with urothelial cancer.

The chain's CDR3 is CASSLGGVGLNIQYF. DNA of the CDR3: TGTGCCAGCAGCTTAGGCGGGGTGGGGTTGAACATTCAGTACTTC. V usage is TRBV13 and J usage is TRBJ2-4; tentatively, D is TRBD2 (5 bases). V gave up 0 bases and J gave up 7 bases, with 13 bases separating them. Germline V CDR1 and CDR2: PRHDT, FYEKMQ (reference sequence). The CDR3 totals 15 residues.

This chain links TRBV5-1 with TRBJ2-7; D uncertain. V was cut by 2 bases and J by 3 bases, with 12 bases left in between. Germline V lookup: CDR1 SGHRS, CDR2 YFSETQ. This CDR3 region has 14 residues. The CDR3 sequence: CASSLQQSHYEQYF. The CDR3 DNA reads as TGCGCCAGCAGCTTACAACAGTCCCACTACGAGCAGTACTTC. Full variable domain (outside the CDR3, taken from reference TRBV5-1 and TRBJ2-7): KAGVTQTPRYLIKTRGQQVTLSCSPISGHRSVSWYQQTPGQGLQFLFEYFSETQRNKGNFPGRFSGRQFSNSRSEMNVSTLELGDSALYLCASSLQQSHYEQYFGPGTRLTVT.

The chain uses TRBV30 and TRBJ2-5; D is undetermined. The CDR3 length is 12 residues. Germline CDR1 and CDR2: GTSNPN and SVGIG (reference sequence). Trimming took off 2 bases at V and 5 bases at J, with 9 bases between the two ends. CDR3 amino acids: CAWSPGLETQYF. The CDR3 region has the DNA TGTGCCTGGAGTCCCGGTCTTGAGACCCAGTACTTC.

The genes are TRBV5-5 and TRBJ1-4, with 9 positions matching TRBD1. V shed 4 bases and J 7 bases; nucleotides not matched to a gene: 5. The CDR3 has 14 residues. CDR1 and CDR2 from the germline V gene are SGHKS and YYEKEE (reference sequence). In DNA, the CDR3 is TGTGCCAGCAGCATTCCGACAGGGGGTGAAAAACTGTTTTTT. It specifies CASSIPTGGEKLFF.

This chain joins TRBV6-5 and TRBJ1-2, with D possibly matching TRBD1 (6 bases). The CDR3 is made up of 13 amino acids. Germline V gene sequence: CDR1 MNHEY, CDR2 SVGAGI. With 6 bases removed from V and 6 bases from J, the gap between germline ends came to 14 bases. The CDR3 loop reads CASRVTGTNGYTF. CDR3 bases: TGTGCCAGCAGGGTGACAGGTACCAATGGCTACACCTTC.

In its sample, this clone was seen once. This rearrangement joins TRBV5-1 to TRBJ2-5; the match to TRBD1 covers 10 bases. V dropped 4 bases and J dropped 2; count of bases not matched to a gene: 2. Germline-derived CDR1 and CDR2 are SGHRS and YFSETQ. The CDR3 has 14 amino acids. The chain's CDR3 is CASSPGQGQETQYF. Written as DNA, the CDR3 is TGCGCCAGCAGCCCGGGACAGGGGCAAGAGACCCAGTACTTC.

The genes are TRBV5-4 and TRBJ2-7, with TRBD2 matching over 8 bases. The CDR3 consists of 16 residues. Germline V lookup: CDR1 SGHNT, CDR2 YYREEE (reference sequence). V lost 4 bases and J lost 3; bases outside the gene matches: 12. The DNA of the CDR3 is TGTGCCAGCAGCGGAGGGGGGACTAGACTCATCTACGAGCAGTACTTC. Translation: CASSGGGTRLIYEQYF.

This clone was seen a handful of times. The V call is TRBV6-1, the J call TRBJ2-2; weak D call: TRBD2 (5 bases). CDR3 length: 15 residues. Germline V gene sequence: CDR1 MNHNS, CDR2 SASEGT. V dropped 7 bases and J dropped 0 bases, with 12 bases sitting between them. The CDR3 bases are TGTGCCAGCATGTACTCAGCGGCGAACACCGGGGAGCTGTTTTTT. Its protein is CASMYSAANTGELFF.

The chain joins TRBV18 to TRBJ1-2; 9 nucleotides align to TRBD1. CDR3 length: 15 amino acids. Germline values: CDR1 KGHSH, CDR2 LQKENI. Trimming cost V 3 bases and J 8 bases; bases outside gene matches: 10. CDR3 amino acids: CASSPSTGGVEGYTF. CDR3 DNA: TGTGCCAGCTCACCCTCAACAGGGGGCGTTGAAGGCTACACCTTC.

In DNA form, the CDR3 reads TGTGCCAGTAGCCAGCGGGGGCTCGTAGCTTTCTTT. It is translated as CASSQRGLVAFF. V gene TRBV19 combines with J gene TRBJ1-1, with a tentative D call TRBD1 (6 bases). The germline gives CDR1 LNHDA, CDR2 SQIVND (reference sequence). This CDR3 spans 12 amino acids. Trimming pared 6 bases from V and 10 bases from J, leaving 15 bases between. The variable domain in full, with the rest retrieved from reference TRBV19 and TRBJ1-1, is DGGITQSPKYLFRKEGQNVTLSCEQNLNHDAMYWYRQDPGQGLRLIYYSQIVNDFQKGDIAEGYSVSREKKESFPLTVTSAQKNPTAFYLCASSQRGLVAFFGQGTRLTVV.

To note about this clone: At one of its ends the junction is not consistent with the germline gene, which may arise from a read error. The chain is built from TRBV7-7 and TRBJ2-3, with D possibly being TRBD2 (5 bases). This CDR3 region has 14 residues. CDR1 SSHAT and CDR2 FNYEAQ come from the germline V gene (reference sequence). The CDR3, as DNA: TGTGCTAGCAGCTTAGGCGGGTCGGTCGACACGCAGTATTTT. This gives the protein CASSLGGSVDTQYF.

This clone was found once. The genes are TRBV14 and TRBJ2-3, with TRBD2 matching over 11 bases. CDR1 SGHDN and CDR2 FVKESK come from the germline V gene. There are 17 residues in the CDR3. V lost 2 bases to trimming and J lost 0 bases; unmatched junction nucleotides: 4. CDR3 DNA sequence: TGTGCCAGCAGCCAACTAGCGGGGGGCCCTAGCACAGATACGCAGTATTTT. Residues: CASSQLAGGPSTDTQYF.

J is TRBJ2-5 and V is TRBV2; 9 bases map to TRBD1. The CDR3 sequence is 16 residues long. V lost 7 bases to trimming and J lost 5 bases; unmatched junction nucleotides: 14. CDR1 SNHLY and CDR2 FYNNEI come from the germline V gene. The CDR3 reads CASIRALQGAKETQYF. The DNA of the CDR3 is TGTGCCAGCATCCGTGCCTTACAGGGGGCAAAGGAGACCCAGTACTTC.